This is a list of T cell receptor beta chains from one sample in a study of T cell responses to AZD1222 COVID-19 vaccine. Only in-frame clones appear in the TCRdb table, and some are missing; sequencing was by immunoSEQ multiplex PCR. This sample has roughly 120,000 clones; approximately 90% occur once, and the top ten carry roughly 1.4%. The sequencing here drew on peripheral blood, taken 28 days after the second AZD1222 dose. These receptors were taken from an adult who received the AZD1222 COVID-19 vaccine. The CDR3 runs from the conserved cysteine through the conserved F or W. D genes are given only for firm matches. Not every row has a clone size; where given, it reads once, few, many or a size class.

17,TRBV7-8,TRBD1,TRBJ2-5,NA,TGTGCCAGCAGCTTAGGGGCTTTGCAGGGGGCGGGAGAGACCCAGTACTTC,CASSLGALQGAGETQYF
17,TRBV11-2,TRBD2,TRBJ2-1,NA,TGTGCCAGCAGCTTAGATCAGACTAGCGGGAGTGGGAATGAGCAGTTCTTC,CASSLDQTSGSGNEQFF
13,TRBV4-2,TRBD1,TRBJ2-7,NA,TGTGCCAGCAGCCAACCGGGACAGTACGAGCAGTACTTC,CASSQPGQYEQYF
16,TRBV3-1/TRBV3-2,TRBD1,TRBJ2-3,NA,TGTGCCAGCAGCAACACAGGGGGAGGTCAAACAGATACGCAGTATTTT,CASSNTGGGQTDTQYF
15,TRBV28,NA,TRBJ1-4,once,TGTGCCAGCAGTTTATGGGGGACAACTAATGAAAAACTGTTTTTT,CASSLWGTTNEKLFF
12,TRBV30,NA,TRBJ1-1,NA,TGTGCCTGGACCAGGGGAGGGACTGAAGCTTTCTTT,CAWTRGGTEAFF
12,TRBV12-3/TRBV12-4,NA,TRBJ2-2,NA,TGTGCCAGCAGTTATGGTACCGGGGAGCTGTTTTTT,CASSYGTGELFF
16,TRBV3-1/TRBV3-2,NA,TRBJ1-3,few,TGTGCCAGCAGCCCCCGGGAAGAGGGAGCTGGAAACACCATATATTTT,CASSPREEGAGNTIYF
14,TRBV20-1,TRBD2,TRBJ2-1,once,TGCAGTGCTAGTCAAGCGGGAGGTCCAAATGAGCAGTTCTTC,CSASQAGGPNEQFF
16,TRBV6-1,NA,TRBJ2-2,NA,TGTGCCAGCAGCGAAGGACGTCTAGGGCGCACCGGGGAGCTGTTTTTT,CASSEGRLGRTGELFF
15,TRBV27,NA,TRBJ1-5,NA,TGTGCCAGCAGTCTAAATTCAGGGGGCAATCAGCCCCAGCATTTT,CASSLNSGGNQPQHF
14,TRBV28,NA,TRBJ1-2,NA,TGTGCCAGTAACCAAGGGGGAGCTAACTATGGCTACACCTTC,CASNQGGANYGYTF
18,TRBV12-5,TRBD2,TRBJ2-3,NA,TGTGCTAGTGGTTTGGGAGGATATAGCGGGAGGAACACAGATACGCAGTATTTT,CASGLGGYSGRNTDTQYF
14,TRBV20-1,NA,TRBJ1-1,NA,TGCAGTGCTAGTGGGACGGCGTTTAGAGCTGAAGCTTTCTTT,CSASGTAFRAEAFF
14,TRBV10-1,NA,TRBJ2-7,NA,TGCGCCAGCAGTGAAGGCGGGGGCCCCTACGAGCAGTACTTC,CASSEGGGPYEQYF
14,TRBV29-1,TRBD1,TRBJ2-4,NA,TGCAGCGTGTCCGACAGGGGAGCCAAAAACATTCAGTACTTC,CSVSDRGAKNIQYF
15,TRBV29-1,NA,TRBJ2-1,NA,TGCAGCGTTGAACAGGGGCCCCGGGTCCTTAATGAGCAGTTCTTC,CSVEQGPRVLNEQFF
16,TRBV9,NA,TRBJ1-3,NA,TGTGCCAGCAGCGTAGTCCCGGGTCAATCTGGAAACACCATATATTTT,CASSVVPGQSGNTIYF
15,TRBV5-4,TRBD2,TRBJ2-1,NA,TGTGCCAGCAGTCGGGGACTAGCGGGAGAGCCTGAGCAGTTCTTC,CASSRGLAGEPEQFF
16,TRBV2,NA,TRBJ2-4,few,TGTGCCAGCAGTTCGGGTATCGTCCTAGCCAAAAACATTCAGTACTTC,CASSSGIVLAKNIQYF
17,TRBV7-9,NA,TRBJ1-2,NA,TGTGCCAGCAGCTTACCCCAGGTCTGGGGCGTCAACTATGGCTACACCTTC,CASSLPQVWGVNYGYTF
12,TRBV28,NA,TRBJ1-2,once,TGTGCCGGCTTCAAGGGGCGCGGCGGCTACACCTTC,CAGFKGRGGYTF
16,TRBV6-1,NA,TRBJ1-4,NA,TGTGCCAGCAGTGAAGTCGGGGGTGTAACTAATGAAAAACTGTTTTTT,CASSEVGGVTNEKLFF
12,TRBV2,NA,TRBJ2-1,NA,TGTGCCAGCACAGGGGCCTACAATGAGCAGTTCTTC,CASTGAYNEQFF
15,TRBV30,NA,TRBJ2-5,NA,TGTGCCTGGGGGGTTGGGACCCTGGTTGTCGGGACCCAGTACTTC,CAWGVGTLVVGTQYF
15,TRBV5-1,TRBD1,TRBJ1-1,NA,TGCGCCAGCAGCTCGACAGGGGGCAGGAACACTGAAGCTTTCTTT,CASSSTGGRNTEAFF
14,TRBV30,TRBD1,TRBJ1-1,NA,TGTGCCTGGAGCCCCGGGACAGGGAACACTGAAGCTTTCTTT,CAWSPGTGNTEAFF
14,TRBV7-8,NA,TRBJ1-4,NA,TGTGCCAGCAGCCCGAGAGCAACTAATGAAAAACTGTTTTTT,CASSPRATNEKLFF
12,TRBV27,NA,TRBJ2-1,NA,TGTGCCAGCGGCCCCCTAGGCAATGAGCAGTTCTTC,CASGPLGNEQFF
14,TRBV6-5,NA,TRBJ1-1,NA,TGTGCCAGCAGAACCCTCGGGGGGGGAATTGAAGCTTTCTTT,CASRTLGGGIEAFF
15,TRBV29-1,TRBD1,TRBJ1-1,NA,TGCAGCGCCCAATCGGGACAGAGCATGAACACTGAAGCTTTCTTT,CSAQSGQSMNTEAFF
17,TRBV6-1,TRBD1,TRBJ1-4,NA,TGTGCCAGCAGTGAAGCATGGCAGGGGGTACTAAGTGAAAAACTGTTTTTT,CASSEAWQGVLSEKLFF
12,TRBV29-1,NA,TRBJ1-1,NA,TGCAGCGTTGAAGATCAAGGCACAGGAGCTTTCTTT,CSVEDQGTGAFF
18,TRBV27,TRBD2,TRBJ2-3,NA,TGTGCCAGCAGTTCCCTAACCGGGACTAGCGAGTCCACAGATACGCAGTATTTT,CASSSLTGTSESTDTQYF
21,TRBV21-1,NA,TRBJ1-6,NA,TGTGCCAGCAGCAAAGGACTGTATGGACAGGGGGAGGTATTGGCGAATTCACCCCTCCACTTT,CASSKGLYGQGEVLANSPLHF
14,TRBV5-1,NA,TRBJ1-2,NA,TGCGCCAGCAGCTTGGAGTCCTCTAACTATGGCTACACCTTC,CASSLESSNYGYTF
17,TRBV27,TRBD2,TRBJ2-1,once,TGTGCCAGCAGAACCCCCGTAGTAGCGGGGCCCTACAATGAGCAGTTCTTC,CASRTPVVAGPYNEQFF